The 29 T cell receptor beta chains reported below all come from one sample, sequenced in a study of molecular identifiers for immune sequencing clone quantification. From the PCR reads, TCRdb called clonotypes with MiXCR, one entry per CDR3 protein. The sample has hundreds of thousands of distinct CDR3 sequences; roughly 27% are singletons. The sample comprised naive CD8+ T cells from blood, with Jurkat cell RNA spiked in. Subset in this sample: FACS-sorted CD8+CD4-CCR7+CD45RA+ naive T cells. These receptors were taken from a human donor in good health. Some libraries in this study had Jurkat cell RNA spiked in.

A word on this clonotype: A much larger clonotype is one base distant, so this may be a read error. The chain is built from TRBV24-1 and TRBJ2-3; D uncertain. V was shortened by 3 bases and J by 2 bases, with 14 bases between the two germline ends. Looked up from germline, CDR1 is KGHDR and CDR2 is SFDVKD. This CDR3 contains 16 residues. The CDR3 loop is CATSDSTACFTDTQYF. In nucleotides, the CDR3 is TGTGCCACCAGTGATAGTACAGCGTGCTTCACAGATACGCAGTATTTT.

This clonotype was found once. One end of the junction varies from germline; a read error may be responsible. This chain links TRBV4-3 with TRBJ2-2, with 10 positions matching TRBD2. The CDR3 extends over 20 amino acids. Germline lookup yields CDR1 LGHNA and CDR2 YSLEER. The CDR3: CASSQDSWASGGGNTEELFF. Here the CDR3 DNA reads TGCGCCAGCAGCCAAGATTCCTGGGCTAGCGGGGGCGGGAACACCGAGGAGCTGTTTTTT.

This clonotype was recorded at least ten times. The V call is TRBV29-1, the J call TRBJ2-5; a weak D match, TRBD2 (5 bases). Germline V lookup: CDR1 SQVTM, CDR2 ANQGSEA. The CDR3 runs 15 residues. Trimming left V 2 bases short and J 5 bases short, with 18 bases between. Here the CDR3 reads CSVETSPYRRETQYF. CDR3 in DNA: TGCAGCGTTGAAACTAGTCCCTACCGCCGGGAGACCCAGTACTTC.

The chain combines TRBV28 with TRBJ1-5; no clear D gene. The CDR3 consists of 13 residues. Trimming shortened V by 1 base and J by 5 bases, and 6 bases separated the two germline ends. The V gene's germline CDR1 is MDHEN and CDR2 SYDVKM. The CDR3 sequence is CASSLFKDQPQHF. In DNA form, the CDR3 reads TGTGCCAGCAGTTTATTCAAGGATCAGCCCCAGCATTTT.

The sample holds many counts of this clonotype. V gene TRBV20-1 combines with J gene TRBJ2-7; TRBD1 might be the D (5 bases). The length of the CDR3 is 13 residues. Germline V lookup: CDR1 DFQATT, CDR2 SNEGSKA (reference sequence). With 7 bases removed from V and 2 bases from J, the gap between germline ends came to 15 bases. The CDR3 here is CSVQGSKAYEQYF. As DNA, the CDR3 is TGCAGTGTTCAGGGCTCCAAGGCCTACGAGCAGTACTTC.

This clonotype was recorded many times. The CDR3 protein is CASSVGSATIYNEQFF. The CDR3 DNA reads as TGTGCCAGCAGTGTGGGTTCAGCGACAATCTACAATGAGCAGTTCTTC. The chain carries TRBV6-5 and TRBJ2-1; D gene uncertain. Deletions cut 5 bases from V and 3 bases from J, with 17 bases between. Germline CDR1 reads MNHEY; CDR2 reads SVGAGI. The CDR3 spans 16 residues.

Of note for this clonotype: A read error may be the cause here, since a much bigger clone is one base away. The CDR3 DNA is TGTGCCAGCAGTGAAGCGGGGAACCATTTCACAGCTACGCAGTATTTT. Its protein product is CASSEAGNHFTATQYF. The J gene is TRBJ2-3, the V gene TRBV6-1, with D unclear. CDR1 and CDR2 (germline): MNHNS, SASEGT. The length of the CDR3 is 16 residues.

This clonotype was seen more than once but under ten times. CDR3 in amino acids: CASSYAGAPNEQYF. The CDR3 coding sequence is TGTGCCAGCAGTTACGCGGGCGCCCCAAACGAGCAGTACTTC. The genes are TRBV6-2 or TRBV6-3 and TRBJ2-7; a weak D match, TRBD2 (5 bases). Trimming removed 2 bases at V and 5 bases at J, with 13 bases between. This CDR3 has 14 residues. Germline lookup yields CDR1 MNHEY and CDR2 SVGEGT.

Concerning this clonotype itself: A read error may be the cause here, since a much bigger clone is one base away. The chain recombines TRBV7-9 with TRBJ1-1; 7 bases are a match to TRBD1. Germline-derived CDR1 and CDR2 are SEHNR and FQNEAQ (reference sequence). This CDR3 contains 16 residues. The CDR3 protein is CASGLNPQGVNTEAFF. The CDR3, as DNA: TGTGCCAGCGGCTTAAATCCGCAGGGGGTGAACACTGAAGCTTTCTTT.

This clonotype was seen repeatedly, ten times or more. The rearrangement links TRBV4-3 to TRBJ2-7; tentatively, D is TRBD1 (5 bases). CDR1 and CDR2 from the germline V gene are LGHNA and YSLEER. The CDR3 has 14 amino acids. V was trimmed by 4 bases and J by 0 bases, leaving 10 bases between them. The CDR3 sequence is CASSRDSTSYEQYF. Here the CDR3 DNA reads TGCGCCAGCAGCCGCGACAGTACCTCCTACGAGCAGTACTTC.

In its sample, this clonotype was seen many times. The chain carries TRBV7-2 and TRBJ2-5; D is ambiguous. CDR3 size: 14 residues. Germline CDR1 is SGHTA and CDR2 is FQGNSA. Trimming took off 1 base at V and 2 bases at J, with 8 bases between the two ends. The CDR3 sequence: CASSLGAYQETQYF. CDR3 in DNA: TGTGCCAGCAGCTTAGGGGCATATCAAGAGACCCAGTACTTC.

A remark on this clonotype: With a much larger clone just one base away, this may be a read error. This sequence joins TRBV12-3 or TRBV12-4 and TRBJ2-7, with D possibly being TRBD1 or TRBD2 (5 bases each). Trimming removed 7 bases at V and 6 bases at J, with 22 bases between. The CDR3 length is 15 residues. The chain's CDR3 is CASTRTREPRGEQYF. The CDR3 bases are TGTGCCAGCACTAGGACCAGGGAACCGAGGGGCGAGCAGTACTTC.

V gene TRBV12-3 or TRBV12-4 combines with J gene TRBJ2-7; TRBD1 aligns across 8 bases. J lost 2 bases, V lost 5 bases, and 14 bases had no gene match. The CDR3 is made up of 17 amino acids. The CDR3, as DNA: TGTGCCAGCAGTCGCACTACCGGGACAGGAACTCCCTACGAGCAGTACTTC. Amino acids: CASSRTTGTGTPYEQYF.

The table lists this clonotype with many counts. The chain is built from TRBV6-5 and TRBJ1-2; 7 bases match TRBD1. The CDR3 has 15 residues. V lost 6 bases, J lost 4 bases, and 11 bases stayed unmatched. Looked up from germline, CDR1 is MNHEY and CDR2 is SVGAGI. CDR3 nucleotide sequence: TGTGCCAGCAGATCAAGGGACAGCGGTCGCTATGGCTACACCTTC. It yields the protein CASRSRDSGRYGYTF.

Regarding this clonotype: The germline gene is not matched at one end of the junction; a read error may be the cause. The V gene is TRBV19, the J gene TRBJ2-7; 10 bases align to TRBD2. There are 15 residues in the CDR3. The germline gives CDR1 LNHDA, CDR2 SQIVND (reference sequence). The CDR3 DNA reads TGTGACAGTAGTGCCGGGACTAGCGTAATCTACGAGCAGTACTTC. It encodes CDSSAGTSVIYEQYF.

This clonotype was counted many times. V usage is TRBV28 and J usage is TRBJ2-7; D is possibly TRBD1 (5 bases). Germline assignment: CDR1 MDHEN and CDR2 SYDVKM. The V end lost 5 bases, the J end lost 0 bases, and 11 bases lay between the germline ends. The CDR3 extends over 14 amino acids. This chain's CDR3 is CASSPPTDSYEQYF. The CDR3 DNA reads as TGTGCCAGCAGTCCCCCGACAGACTCCTACGAGCAGTACTTC.

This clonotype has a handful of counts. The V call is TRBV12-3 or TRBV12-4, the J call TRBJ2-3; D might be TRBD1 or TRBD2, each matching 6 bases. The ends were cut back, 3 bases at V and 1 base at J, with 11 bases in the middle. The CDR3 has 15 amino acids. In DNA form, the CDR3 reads TGTGCCAGCAGTTTGGGGGCTAGCGGCACAGATACGCAGTATTTT. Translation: CASSLGASGTDTQYF.

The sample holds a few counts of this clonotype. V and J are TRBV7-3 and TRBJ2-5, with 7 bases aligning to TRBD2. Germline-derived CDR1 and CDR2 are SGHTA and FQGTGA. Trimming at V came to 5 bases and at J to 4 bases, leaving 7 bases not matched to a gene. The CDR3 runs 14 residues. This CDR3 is CASSPHGGLETQYF. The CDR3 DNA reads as TGTGCCAGCAGCCCCCACGGGGGGTTAGAGACCCAGTACTTC.

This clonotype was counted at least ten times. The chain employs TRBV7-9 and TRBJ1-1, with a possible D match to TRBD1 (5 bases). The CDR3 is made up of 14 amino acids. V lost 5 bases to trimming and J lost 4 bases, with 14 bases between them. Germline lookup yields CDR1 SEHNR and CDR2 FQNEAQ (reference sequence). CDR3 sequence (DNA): TGTGCCAGCAGCCCCATAATTAGGGGCACTGAAGCTTTCTTT. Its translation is CASSPIIRGTEAFF.

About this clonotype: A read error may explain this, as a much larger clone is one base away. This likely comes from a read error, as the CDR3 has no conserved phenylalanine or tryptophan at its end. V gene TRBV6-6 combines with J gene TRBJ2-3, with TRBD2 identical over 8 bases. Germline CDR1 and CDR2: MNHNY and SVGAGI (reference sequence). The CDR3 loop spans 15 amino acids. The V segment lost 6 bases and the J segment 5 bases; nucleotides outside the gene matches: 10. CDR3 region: CASSPTSGTGDTQYL. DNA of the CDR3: TGTGCCAGCAGCCCTACTAGCGGCACGGGAGATACGCAGTATCTT.

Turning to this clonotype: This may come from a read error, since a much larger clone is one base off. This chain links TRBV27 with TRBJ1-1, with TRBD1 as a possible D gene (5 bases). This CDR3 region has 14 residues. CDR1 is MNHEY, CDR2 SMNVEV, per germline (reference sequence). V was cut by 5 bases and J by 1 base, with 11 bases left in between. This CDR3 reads CASSLRQPNTEAFF. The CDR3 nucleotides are TGTGCCAGCAGTCTCCGACAGCCGAACACTGAAGCTTTCTTT.

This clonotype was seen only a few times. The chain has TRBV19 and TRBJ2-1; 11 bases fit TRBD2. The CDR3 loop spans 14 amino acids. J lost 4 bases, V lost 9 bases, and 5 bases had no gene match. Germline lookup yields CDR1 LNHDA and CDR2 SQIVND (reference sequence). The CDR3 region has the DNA TGTGCCAGCACCGGGACTAGCGGATACAATGAGCAGTTCTTC. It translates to CASTGTSGYNEQFF.

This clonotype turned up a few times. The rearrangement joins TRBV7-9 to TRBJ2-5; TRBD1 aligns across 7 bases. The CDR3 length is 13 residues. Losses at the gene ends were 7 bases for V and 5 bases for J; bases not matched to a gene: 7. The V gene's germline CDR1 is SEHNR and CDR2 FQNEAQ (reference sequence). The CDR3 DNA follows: TGTGCCAGCACCTGGGGCAGGGGGGAGACCCAGTACTTC. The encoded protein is CASTWGRGETQYF.

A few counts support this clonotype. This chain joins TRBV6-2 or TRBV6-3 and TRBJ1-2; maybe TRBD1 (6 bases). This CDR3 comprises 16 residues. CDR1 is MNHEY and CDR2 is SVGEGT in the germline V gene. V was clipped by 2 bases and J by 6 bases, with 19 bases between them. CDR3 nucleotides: TGTGCCAGCAGTTACCCTTCTTTGGACAGAAGGGATGGCTACACCTTC. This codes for CASSYPSLDRRDGYTF.

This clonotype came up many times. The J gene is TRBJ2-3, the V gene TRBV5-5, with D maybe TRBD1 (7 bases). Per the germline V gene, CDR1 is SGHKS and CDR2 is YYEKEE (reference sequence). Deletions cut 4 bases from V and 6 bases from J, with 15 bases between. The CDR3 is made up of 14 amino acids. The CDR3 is CASSQGGREDTQYF. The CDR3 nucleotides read TGTGCCAGCAGCCAGGGGGGCAGGGAGGATACGCAGTATTTT.

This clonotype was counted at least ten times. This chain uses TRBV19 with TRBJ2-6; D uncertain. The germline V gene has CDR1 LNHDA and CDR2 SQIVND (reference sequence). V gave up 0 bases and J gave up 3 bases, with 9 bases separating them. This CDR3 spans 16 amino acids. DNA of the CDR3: TGTGCCAGTAGTATAGACGCGAATCGTGGGGCCAACGTCCTGACTTTC. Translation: CASSIDANRGANVLTF.

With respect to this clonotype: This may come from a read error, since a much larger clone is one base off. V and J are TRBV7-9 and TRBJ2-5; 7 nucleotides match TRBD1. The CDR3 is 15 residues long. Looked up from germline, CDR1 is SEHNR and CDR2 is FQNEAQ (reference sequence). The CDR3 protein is CASSATGDGQEPQYF. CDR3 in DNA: TGTGCCAGCAGCGCTACAGGGGATGGGCAAGAGCCCCAGTACTTC. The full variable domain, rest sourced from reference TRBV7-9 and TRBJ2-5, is DTGVSQNPRHKITKRGQNVTFRCDPISEHNRLYWYRQTLGQGPEFLTYFQNEAQLEKSRLLSDRFSAERPKGSFSTLEIQRTEQGDSAMYLCASSATGDGQEPQYFGPGTRLLVL.

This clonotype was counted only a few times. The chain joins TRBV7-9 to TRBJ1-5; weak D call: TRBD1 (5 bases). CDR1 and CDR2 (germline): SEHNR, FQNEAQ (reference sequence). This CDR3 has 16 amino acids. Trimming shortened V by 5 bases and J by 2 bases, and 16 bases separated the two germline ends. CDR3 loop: CASSPLGGVGNQPQHF. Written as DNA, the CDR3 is TGTGCCAGCAGCCCTCTGGGGGGGGTTGGCAATCAGCCCCAGCATTTT. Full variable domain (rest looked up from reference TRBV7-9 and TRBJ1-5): DTGVSQNPRHKITKRGQNVTFRCDPISEHNRLYWYRQTLGQGPEFLTYFQNEAQLEKSRLLSDRFSAERPKGSFSTLEIQRTEQGDSAMYLCASSPLGGVGNQPQHFGDGTRLSIL.

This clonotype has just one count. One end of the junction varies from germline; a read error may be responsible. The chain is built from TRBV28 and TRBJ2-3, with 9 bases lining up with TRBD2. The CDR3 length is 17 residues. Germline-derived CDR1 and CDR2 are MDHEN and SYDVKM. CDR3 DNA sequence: TGTGCCAGCAGTCCCCCCTGGAATAGCGGGAGTACAGATACGCGGTATTTT. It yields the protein CASSPPWNSGSTDTRYF. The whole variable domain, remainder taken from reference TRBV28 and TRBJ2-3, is DVKVTQSSRYLVKRTGEKVFLECVQDMDHENMFWYRQDPGLGLRLIYFSYDVKMKEKGDIPEGYSVSREKKERFSLILESASTNQTSMYLCASSPPWNSGSTDTRYFGPGTRLTVL.